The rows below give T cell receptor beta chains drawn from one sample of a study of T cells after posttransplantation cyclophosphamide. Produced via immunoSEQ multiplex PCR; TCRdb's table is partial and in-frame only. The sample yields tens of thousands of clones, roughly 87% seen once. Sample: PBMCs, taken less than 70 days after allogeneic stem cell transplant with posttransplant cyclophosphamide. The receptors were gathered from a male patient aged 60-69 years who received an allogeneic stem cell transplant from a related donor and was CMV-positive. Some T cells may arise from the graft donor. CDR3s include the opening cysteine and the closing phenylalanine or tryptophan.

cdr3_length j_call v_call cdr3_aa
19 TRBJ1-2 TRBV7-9 CASSALWTGSVNANYGYTF
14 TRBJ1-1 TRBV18 CASSPGQGYTEAFF
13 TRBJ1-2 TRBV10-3 CAISESVRDGYTF
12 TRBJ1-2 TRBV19 CAIDWNGYGYTF
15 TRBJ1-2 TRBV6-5 CASSYSGDSYYGYTF
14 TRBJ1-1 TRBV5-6 CASSLGGANTEAFF
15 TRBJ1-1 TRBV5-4 CASRHDQGANTEAFF
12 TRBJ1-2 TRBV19 CASRQGNYGYTF
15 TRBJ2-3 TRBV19 CASSPRVWGADTQYF
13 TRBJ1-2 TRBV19 CASNRGSDYGYTF